These 28 T cell receptor beta chains were all obtained from the same sample, sequenced in a study of blood T cell repertoires in COVID-19. Some clones are missing from TCRdb's copy, which holds only in-frame ones; the method was immunoSEQ multiplex PCR. The data show about 520,000 clones, with 70% to 90% seen just once and 3% to 3.5% held by the top ten. Material: peripheral blood. Receptor source: a human donor in a cohort sampled during active COVID-19.

This clone was observed once. The chain combines TRBV30 with TRBJ1-5; no clear D. The V gene's germline CDR1 is GTSNPN and CDR2 SVGIG (reference sequence). V was pared by 2 bases and J by 9 bases, with 14 bases between. The CDR3 consists of 13 residues. The DNA of the CDR3 is TGTGCCTGGAGTACAGCGGGTGGGTGGCCCCAGCATTTT. It encodes CAWSTAGGWPQHF.

The chain links TRBV3-1 (or the pseudogene TRBV3-2) to TRBJ2-1, with 10 positions matching TRBD2. CDR3 size: 15 residues. V gave up 6 bases and J gave up 3 bases; unmatched junction bases: 5. Germline loops: CDR1 LGHDT, CDR2 YNNKEL (reference sequence). The CDR3 nucleotides are TGTGCCAGCAGACGGACTAGCGGAATCTACAATGAGCAGTTCTTC. This encodes CASRRTSGIYNEQFF.

The rearrangement joins TRBV5-1 to TRBJ1-5; D is undetermined. The V end lost 1 base, the J end lost 8 bases, and 10 bases lay between the germline ends. This CDR3 contains 13 residues. CDR1 and CDR2 from the germline V gene are SGHRS and YFSETQ. The chain's CDR3 is CASSLMFYEPQHF. CDR3 DNA: TGCGCCAGCAGCTTGATGTTTTATGAGCCCCAGCATTTT.

There are a few counts of this clone. Other DNA sequences in the sample encode the same CDR3. The chain links TRBV6-5 to TRBJ1-1; D not resolved. V lost 7 bases and J 0 bases, leaving 9 bases between the germline ends. The CDR3 has 13 residues. The germline gives CDR1 MNHEY, CDR2 SVGAGI. The CDR3 protein is CASTRGVNTEAFF. CDR3 DNA sequence: TGTGCCAGCACCAGAGGTGTGAACACTGAAGCTTTCTTT.

The chain carries TRBV28 and TRBJ2-5, with TRBD1 matching 9 bases. Germline CDR1 and CDR2: MDHEN and SYDVKM. The CDR3 totals 19 residues. V trimming: 3 bases; J trimming: 3 bases; junction bases outside the gene matches: 17. The CDR3 DNA is TGTGCCAGCAGTTTTGGCGGACAGGGGAGAAGAGTAAGGAAAGAGACCCAGTACTTC. Translating it yields CASSFGGQGRRVRKETQYF.

CDR3 DNA: TGTGCCACCAGTGATCGGACTAGTGAGCAGTTCTTC. Its protein product is CATSDRTSEQFF. The chain employs TRBV24-1 and TRBJ2-1; 7 nucleotides line up with TRBD2. The CDR3 loop spans 12 amino acids. The germline CDR1 and CDR2 sequences are KGHDR and SFDVKD. The V gene end was trimmed by 3 bases and the J gene end by 9 bases; junction bases not matched to a gene: 1.

The gene calls are TRBV5-1 and TRBJ2-7, with 8 bases fitting TRBD1. The CDR3 length is 14 residues. The V segment lost 0 bases and the J segment 5 bases; nucleotides outside the gene matches: 4. CDR1 SGHRS and CDR2 YFSETQ come from the germline V gene. In DNA form, the CDR3 reads TGCGCCAGCAGCTTGGATCAGGGGGCCCACGAGCAGTACTTC. Encoded protein: CASSLDQGAHEQYF.

The chain carries TRBV14 and TRBJ2-1; D is unclear. Germline V lookup: CDR1 SGHDN, CDR2 FVKESK. Trimming took 4 bases from V and 0 from J, leaving 16 bases between them. The CDR3 runs to 17 residues. CDR3 DNA: TGTGCCAGCAGCCCGAGCCCCCTAACGGTCTCCTACAATGAGCAGTTCTTC. Amino acid sequence: CASSPSPLTVSYNEQFF.

The chain links TRBV2 to TRBJ1-4; D uncertain. There are 14 residues in the CDR3. Germline-derived CDR1 and CDR2 are SNHLY and FYNNEI. The V end was cut by 4 bases, the J end by 4 bases, with 10 bases between. CDR3 protein: CASSVQSLNEKLFF. The CDR3 DNA reads TGTGCCAGCAGTGTACAGTCGCTTAATGAAAAACTGTTTTTT.

The chain carries TRBV4-2 and TRBJ2-3; D unresolved. The germline V and J ends were trimmed by 4 bases and 6 bases, with 17 bases remaining between them. The CDR3 is 15 residues long. Germline V gene lookup returns CDR1 LGHNA and CDR2 YNFKEQ. The CDR3 spells CASSPQVTLPDTQYF. CDR3 nucleotide sequence: TGTGCCAGCAGCCCTCAGGTTACCTTGCCGGATACGCAGTATTTT.

The rearrangement joins TRBV6-5 to TRBJ2-1; 11 bases are shared with TRBD2. The CDR3 is made up of 16 amino acids. Per germline, CDR1 MNHEY and CDR2 SVGAGI. The junction had 5 bases not matched to a gene; V was cut back by 4 bases and J by 3 bases. CDR3 sequence (DNA): TGTGCCAGCAGTTCGACGGGACTAGCGGTCTACAATGAGCAGTTCTTC. The encoded protein is CASSSTGLAVYNEQFF.

This rearrangement joins TRBV10-3 to TRBJ1-6; D unresolved. Germline CDR1 and CDR2: ENHRY and SYGVKD. The CDR3 sequence is 14 residues long. Trimming took 2 bases from V and 4 from J, leaving 6 bases between them. The CDR3 region is CAISETEYNSPLHF. CDR3 bases: TGTGCCATCAGTGAGACAGAGTATAATTCACCCCTCCACTTT.

The chain recombines TRBV11-2 with TRBJ1-2; 7 positions match TRBD1. CDR1 is SGHAT, CDR2 FQNNGV, per germline. The CDR3 runs 13 residues. Germline trimming cut 5 bases from V and 7 bases from J; bases unmatched to any gene: 7. CDR3 nucleotide sequence: TGTGCCAGCAGCCCGACAGGGTTGGGTGGCTACACCTTC. Its translation: CASSPTGLGGYTF.

The rearrangement uses TRBV19 and TRBJ1-2; 12 bases match TRBD1. Germline CDR1 is LNHDA and CDR2 is SQIVND (reference sequence). The length of the CDR3 is 16 residues. J lost 4 bases, V lost 5 bases, and 8 bases had no gene match. CDR3 sequence: CASSGIGTGGLYGYTF. The CDR3 DNA follows: TGTGCCAGTAGTGGAATTGGGACAGGGGGCCTCTATGGCTACACCTTC.

The CDR3 DNA sequence: TGTGCCTGGAACCGGGGACTAGCGGGAGGAAAGGAGACCCAGTACTTC. Protein sequence: CAWNRGLAGGKETQYF. The chain links TRBV30 to TRBJ2-5; 15 bases are shared with TRBD2. Trimming cost V 4 bases and J 5 bases; bases outside gene matches: 8. Germline V gene lookup returns CDR1 GTSNPN and CDR2 SVGIG (reference sequence). There are 16 residues in the CDR3.

This chain uses TRBV3-1 (or the pseudogene TRBV3-2) with TRBJ2-2; TRBD2 agrees at 7 bases. Germline CDR1 and CDR2: LGHDT and YNNKEL (reference sequence). The trim removed 4 bases at V and 6 bases at J, leaving 5 bases unmatched. This CDR3 region has 14 residues. This CDR3 is CASSRSGESGELFF. The CDR3 DNA reads as TGTGCCAGCAGCCGAAGCGGGGAGTCCGGGGAGCTGTTTTTT.

This clone came up a few times. The chain recombines TRBV5-4 with TRBJ2-3; 9 positions agree with TRBD2. J was trimmed by 0 bases and V by 4 bases; bases with no gene match: 6. The germline CDR1 and CDR2 sequences are SGHNT and YYREEE (reference sequence). The CDR3 consists of 16 residues. The CDR3 here is CASSAYSGGSTDTQYF. Written as DNA, the CDR3 is TGTGCCAGCAGCGCCTATAGCGGGGGTAGCACAGATACGCAGTATTTT.

The gene calls are TRBV29-1 and TRBJ2-7, with D perhaps TRBD1 (5 bases). Germline V gene sequence: CDR1 SQVTM, CDR2 ANQGSEA. The CDR3 runs 12 residues. V shed 4 bases and J shed 2 bases, with 9 bases lying between them. The CDR3: CSVARVAYEQYF. CDR3 DNA sequence: TGCAGCGTTGCCAGGGTAGCCTACGAGCAGTACTTC.

This clone is a singleton in its sample. This rearrangement joins TRBV5-6 to TRBJ1-6; D is unclear. Trimming left V 2 bases short and J 10 bases short, with 10 bases between. The CDR3 loop spans 13 amino acids. Germline-derived CDR1 and CDR2 are SGHDT and YYEEEE. The CDR3 bases are TGTGCCAGCAGCTTCCCCGGGGAATCACCCCTCCACTTT. Protein product: CASSFPGESPLHF.

The gene calls are TRBV2 and TRBJ2-3; perhaps TRBD1 as D (5 bases). The germline V gene has CDR1 SNHLY and CDR2 FYNNEI. Trimming shortened V by 2 bases and J by 1 base, and 7 bases separated the two germline ends. This CDR3 spans 14 amino acids. This chain's CDR3 is CASSEPRGTDTQYF. The CDR3 DNA reads as TGTGCCAGCAGTGAACCCAGGGGCACAGATACGCAGTATTTT.

This rearrangement joins TRBV6-5 to TRBJ1-1, with TRBD1 identical over 7 bases. This CDR3 comprises 14 residues. The J segment lost 1 base and the V segment lost 6 bases, leaving 5 bases of the junction unmatched. CDR1 is MNHEY, CDR2 SVGAGI, per germline. The CDR3 nucleotides read TGTGCCAGCAGGTTAGACAGGGCGAACACTGAAGCTTTCTTT. This translates into CASRLDRANTEAFF.

The chain is built from TRBV5-1 and TRBJ2-3; the D is unclear. CDR3 length: 15 residues. The V end lost 0 bases, the J end lost 6 bases, and 14 bases lay between the germline ends. Germline CDR1 and CDR2: SGHRS and YFSETQ. The CDR3 DNA follows: TGCGCCAGCAGCTTGGGGCCTCTTAAAATTGATACGCAGTATTTT. Its protein product is CASSLGPLKIDTQYF.

V gene TRBV19 combines with J gene TRBJ1-2, with a possible D match to TRBD1 (5 bases). The CDR3 has 16 amino acids. Trimming left V 3 bases short and J 0 bases short, with 14 bases between. Germline CDR1 reads LNHDA; CDR2 reads SQIVND (reference sequence). The CDR3 sequence is CASSMGTGPANYGYTF. Written as DNA, the CDR3 is TGTGCCAGTAGTATGGGAACAGGCCCAGCTAACTATGGCTACACCTTC.

The V gene is TRBV7-9, the J gene TRBJ1-2, with 10 bases identical to TRBD1. Losses at the gene ends were 0 bases for V and 8 bases for J; bases not matched to a gene: 12. This CDR3 contains 17 residues. Germline CDR1 SEHNR, CDR2 FQNEAQ (reference sequence). As DNA, the CDR3 is TGTGCCAGCAGCTTAGCTTCAGGACAGGGGGGAAGTAAAGGCTACACCTTC. Translated, it gives CASSLASGQGGSKGYTF.

V usage is TRBV30 and J usage is TRBJ2-1; D is uncertain. From germline, CDR1 is GTSNPN and CDR2 SVGIG (reference sequence). V was trimmed by 0 bases and J by 0 bases, leaving 9 bases between them. The CDR3 is 15 amino acids. CDR3: CAWSVLASSYNEQFF. In nucleotides, the CDR3 is TGTGCCTGGAGTGTACTCGCTAGCTCCTACAATGAGCAGTTCTTC.

This clone was recorded only once. V usage is TRBV27 and J usage is TRBJ2-6; the D is unclear. The CDR3 consists of 15 residues. The germline V gene has CDR1 MNHEY and CDR2 SMNVEV (reference sequence). The V end lost 5 bases, the J end lost 3 bases, and 11 bases lay between the germline ends. The CDR3 DNA sequence: TGTGCCAGCAGTCGAGAAAGAATTGGGGCCAACGTCCTGACTTTC. It yields the protein CASSRERIGANVLTF.

On this clone itself: Within the sample, other DNA sequences also encode this same CDR3. The J gene is TRBJ1-5, the V gene TRBV30; no clear D gene. Germline CDR1 reads GTSNPN; CDR2 reads SVGIG (reference sequence). Trimming stripped 0 bases from V and 2 bases from J, with 8 bases between. CDR3 length: 14 amino acids. The DNA of the CDR3 is TGTGCCTGGAGTGTCCGTTCAGGCAATCAGCCCCAGCATTTT. It encodes CAWSVRSGNQPQHF.

The V and J genes are TRBV27 and TRBJ2-1, with a weak D call TRBD2 (6 bases). The ends were cut back, 6 bases at V and 5 bases at J, with 29 bases in the middle. The CDR3 has 19 residues. Germline lookup yields CDR1 MNHEY and CDR2 SMNVEV (reference sequence). CDR3 sequence (DNA): TGTGCCAGCAGCCTAAGCCCCGCGGGATCTAACCTCCCCCACAATGAGCAGTTCTTC. Amino acids: CASSLSPAGSNLPHNEQFF.